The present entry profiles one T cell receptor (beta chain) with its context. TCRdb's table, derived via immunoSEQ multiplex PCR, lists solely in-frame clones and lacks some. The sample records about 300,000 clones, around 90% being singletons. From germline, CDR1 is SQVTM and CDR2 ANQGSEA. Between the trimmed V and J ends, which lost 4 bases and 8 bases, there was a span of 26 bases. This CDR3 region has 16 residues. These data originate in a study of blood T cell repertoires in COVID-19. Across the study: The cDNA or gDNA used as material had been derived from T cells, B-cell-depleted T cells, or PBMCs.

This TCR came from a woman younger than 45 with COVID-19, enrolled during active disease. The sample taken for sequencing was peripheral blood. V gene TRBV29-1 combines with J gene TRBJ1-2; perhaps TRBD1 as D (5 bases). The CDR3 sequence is CSVASSTAGHPLGYTF. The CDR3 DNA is TGCAGCGTTGCGTCGAGTACTGCGGGGCACCCATTGGGCTACACCTTC.